A single sample is the source of the 5 T cell receptor beta chains below, sequenced in a study of identical twins. TCRdb re-called the 5' RACE reads through MiXCR, storing one row per CDR3 protein. The sample contains a few hundred thousand distinct CDR3 sequences, about 10% of which appear only once. The sequencing sample was made of memory T cells sorted from blood. The receptors derive from a man in his forties or fifties in good health.

This clonotype was seen repeatedly, ten times or more. The chain has TRBV10-3 and TRBJ2-1; 16 bases align to TRBD2. CDR3 length equals 21 residues. Germline V gene data show CDR1 as ENHRY and CDR2 as SYGVKD. The ends lost 4 bases at V and 0 bases at J; junction bases unmatched: 12. CDR3 region: CAISGLGTGLAGGLSYNEQFF. The CDR3 DNA sequence: TGTGCCATCAGTGGTCTTGGGACGGGACTAGCGGGGGGGCTCTCCTACAATGAGCAGTTCTTC.

The chain is built from TRBV29-1 and TRBJ1-5; no reliable D call. The V gene lost 4 bases and the J gene lost 5 bases, with 9 bases spanning the gap. There are 12 residues in the CDR3. The V gene's germline CDR1 is SQVTM and CDR2 ANQGSEA. The CDR3 is CSVAAGDQPQHF. Written as DNA, the CDR3 is TGCAGCGTTGCCGCCGGAGATCAGCCCCAGCATTTT.

The chain couples TRBV18 to TRBJ1-2; D uncertain. V lost 0 bases and J lost 10, with 15 bases in between. Germline CDR1 KGHSH, CDR2 LQKENI. This CDR3 region has 14 residues. The CDR3 sequence: CASSPPSANWDYTF. In nucleotides, the CDR3 is TGTGCCAGCTCACCACCGTCTGCTAATTGGGACTACACCTTC.

This clonotype was counted only a few times. Written as DNA, the CDR3 is TGCAGTGCTAGAGCCTTCGGACAATATAATTCACCCCTCCACTTT. This sequence encodes CSARAFGQYNSPLHF. This sequence joins TRBV20-1 and TRBJ1-6, with D perhaps TRBD1 (5 bases). V dropped 1 base and J dropped 4 bases, with 11 bases sitting between them. Germline V CDR1 and CDR2: DFQATT, SNEGSKA (reference sequence). This CDR3 is 15 amino acids long.

This clonotype has ten or more counts. This rearrangement joins TRBV5-1 to TRBJ2-5, with D possibly TRBD2 on 5 matching bases. V lost 4 bases and J lost 5, with 15 bases in between. The V gene's germline CDR1 is SGHRS and CDR2 YFSETQ. There are 14 residues in the CDR3. In nucleotides, the CDR3 is TGCGCCAGCAGCCCTAATAGTAGGAGGGAGACCCAGTACTTC. Translating gives CASSPNSRRETQYF.